This TCR beta chain is drawn from a study of PD-1 blockade in classical Hodgkin lymphoma. Turning to this clone: The antigen is not known.

Sequenced by immunoSEQ multiplex PCR; TCRdb stores in-frame clones only, minus some. The sample consists of approximately 8,000 clones, around 84% of them appearing once. Relapse was seen in all patients after autologous stem cell transplantation, and brentuximab vedotin exposure was variable. Points from the study as a whole: A significant rise in TCR diversity was seen by C4D1 for CD4+ cells but not for CD8+ cells. Healthy donors were reported to have higher baseline TCR diversity than newly diagnosed patients. Complete responders' baseline diversity resembled that of newly diagnosed patients. Patients excluded were those beginning nivolumab under 1 year after ASCT.

This sequence was found in a human donor with classical Hodgkin lymphoma. This specimen was peripheral blood mononuclear cells (PBMCs), taken at baseline.

CDR3: CASSSRTGDLFF. The CDR3 nucleotides read TGTGCCAGCAGCTCAAGGACAGGGGACCTGTTCTTC. The chain has TRBV7-2 and TRBJ2-1, with 9 bases identical to TRBD1. Per germline, CDR1 SGHTA and CDR2 FQGNSA. The CDR3 is made up of 12 amino acids. J was trimmed by 15 bases and V by 4 bases; bases with no gene match: 7.